This T cell receptor (beta chain) was identified during a study of blood T cell repertoires in COVID-19. For the study at large: Samples came from the United States, Italy and Spain, spanning acute and convalescent COVID-19. PBMCs, B-cell-depleted T cells, or T cells provided the cDNA or gDNA that made up the material.

Under the authors' procedure: Nucleated cell number was recorded as an estimate derived from reference gene primer amplification. TCRdb's table, derived via immunoSEQ multiplex PCR, lists solely in-frame clones and lacks some. That table is the source of V, J and clone size, and D and trimming were worked out from the DNA. The profile shows roughly 38,000 clones, 85% to 90% of them singletons. The source of this sequence is a middle-aged man in a cohort sampled during active COVID-19. The material sequenced was peripheral blood.

The DNA of the CDR3 is TGTGCCAGCAGCTTAGGGACAGGCACAGATACGCAGTATTTT. It is translated as CASSLGTGTDTQYF. The gene calls are TRBV7-3 and TRBJ2-3, with 7 positions matching TRBD1. Trimming took 2 bases from V and 1 from J; bases not matched to a gene: 0. This CDR3 is 14 amino acids long. CDR1 is SGHTA, CDR2 FQGTGA, per germline.